The 24 T cell receptor beta chains presented below share a single source sample, sequenced in a study of T cells in Graves' hyperthyroidism and ophthalmopathy (dated by TCRdb to between 2018 and 2020). Library prep was done by multiplex PCR. The sequencer was an Illumina HiSeq 2000. Amplification of TCR beta CDR3 regions was carried out from RNA transcripts. A first-round RT-PCR of the TCR CDR3 used the HTBI primer set with the Qiagen OneStep RT-PCR kit. TCRdb took the public reads, trimmed them with fastp at Q25, ran MiXCR for clone calling and kept in-frame beta chains. For every CDR3 protein sequence, its rows merge into one entry that carries the most common genes and DNA. The sample records around 760,000 distinct CDR3 sequences, roughly a third of which are singletons. Around 30% of the sample is taken by the ten largest. Sequenced input: blood. These receptors were collected from a woman in her 40s with Graves' hyperthyroidism.

The chain recombines TRBV7-9 with TRBJ2-1, with 7 bases that match TRBD1. Germline CDR1 is SEHNR and CDR2 is FQNEAQ (reference sequence). The CDR3 extends over 14 amino acids. The V segment lost 4 bases and the J segment 4 bases; nucleotides outside the gene matches: 4. In DNA form, the CDR3 reads TGTGCCAGCAGCTCGAAGACAGGGTACAATGAGCAGTTCTTC. This sequence encodes CASSSKTGYNEQFF.

The sample holds a few counts of this clonotype. V is TRBV6-6 and J is TRBJ1-5; D unclear. Per germline, CDR1 MNHNY and CDR2 SVGAGI (reference sequence). V was pared by 5 bases and J by 4 bases, with 15 bases between. This CDR3 is 15 amino acids long. CDR3 loop: CASSEGRVRNQPQHF. CDR3 nucleotide sequence: TGTGCCAGCAGTGAAGGAAGAGTGAGGAATCAGCCCCAGCATTTT.

The chain is built from TRBV7-9 and TRBJ1-3, with D unresolved. The CDR3 totals 15 residues. CDR1 is SEHNR, CDR2 FQNEAQ, per germline (reference sequence). Trimming took off 6 bases at V and 5 bases at J, with 17 bases between the two ends. The CDR3 region has the DNA TGTGCCAGCAGTTACTCGGACCCCTCAAGAAACACCATATATTTT. Its protein is CASSYSDPSRNTIYF.

This clonotype was seen many times. The chain is built from TRBV15 and TRBJ1-6; 8 positions agree with TRBD1. Germline V gene sequence: CDR1 LNHNV, CDR2 YYDKDF (reference sequence). The V segment lost 2 bases and the J segment 9 bases; nucleotides outside the gene matches: 6. This CDR3 is built from 15 residues. CDR3 amino acids: CATSRSRQGTSPLHF. DNA of the CDR3: TGTGCCACCAGCAGATCCCGACAGGGGACTTCACCCCTCCACTTT.

This chain uses TRBV10-2 with TRBJ2-3; possible D gene TRBD2, 5 bases. Germline CDR1 reads WSHSY; CDR2 reads SAAADI. The CDR3 runs to 16 residues. V lost 6 bases, J lost 6 bases, and 22 bases lay in between. DNA for the CDR3: TGCGCCAGCAGCCTTGACGGGGTCGCTTTTGGGGATACGCAGTATTTT. It encodes CASSLDGVAFGDTQYF.

In regard to this clonotype: A read error may produce the germline difference seen at one junction end. The genes are TRBV5-1 and TRBJ2-3, with D hard to call. Germline CDR1 is SGHRS and CDR2 is YFSETQ. There are 15 residues in the CDR3. The chain's CDR3 is CASSSRPGGTDTQYF. The CDR3, as DNA: TGTGCCAGCAGCTCGAGACCCGGTGGCACAGATACGCAGTATTTT.

This clonotype was counted a few times. This sequence joins TRBV4-3 and TRBJ1-2; D perhaps matches TRBD1 (5 bases). The CDR3 is 15 residues long. V was trimmed by 4 bases and J by 4 bases, leaving 16 bases between them. Germline values: CDR1 LGHNA, CDR2 YSLEER. The CDR3 region has the DNA TGCGCCAGCAGCCCCGGGGCCCCCACTTCCTATGGCTACACCTTC. It yields the protein CASSPGAPTSYGYTF.

In regard to this clonotype: Being one base from a much bigger clone, this may be a read error. The chain recombines TRBV7-9 with TRBJ1-5, with TRBD1 matching 7 bases. Germline V gene sequence: CDR1 SEHNR, CDR2 FQNEAQ (reference sequence). This CDR3 comprises 14 residues. J gave up 3 bases and V 3 bases, and 2 bases lay outside the gene matches. Written as DNA, the CDR3 is TGTGCCAGCAGCTTTGGACAGGTCAATCAGCCCCAGCATTTT. This gives the protein CASSFGQVNQPQHF.

At least ten counts were recorded for this clonotype. The rearrangement links TRBV7-2 to TRBJ2-7; D may be TRBD1 (5 bases). Germline V gene lookup returns CDR1 SGHTA and CDR2 FQGNSA. This CDR3 has 17 residues. Trimming removed 1 base at V and 5 bases at J, with 21 bases between. CDR3 nucleotide sequence: TGTGCCAGCAGCTTAGATGGTTGGGTAGGGGCGATCGACGAGCAGTACTTC. It specifies CASSLDGWVGAIDEQYF.

This rearrangement joins TRBV7-6 to TRBJ2-7, with 12 bases identical to TRBD1. The CDR3 has 15 amino acids. Losses at the gene ends were 3 bases for V and 6 bases for J; bases not matched to a gene: 6. The germline V gene has CDR1 SGHVS and CDR2 FNYEAQ. The CDR3 nucleotides read TGTGCCAGCAGCTTGGAGGGACAGGGGGCTATCGAGCAGTACTTC. Translated: CASSLEGQGAIEQYF.

This clonotype has ten or more counts. The rearrangement uses TRBV4-3 and TRBJ1-5, with 8 bases matching TRBD1. The CDR3 is 15 amino acids. The J segment lost 3 bases and the V segment lost 4 bases, leaving 5 bases of the junction unmatched. From germline, CDR1 is LGHNA and CDR2 YSLEER. CDR3 amino acids: CASSPGTGLNQPQHF. The CDR3, as DNA: TGCGCCAGCAGCCCCGGGACAGGCCTCAATCAGCCCCAGCATTTT.

This clonotype occurred a few times. It is likely a read error, because the conserved phenylalanine at the end of the CDR3 is missing. The V and J genes are TRBV7-2 and TRBJ1-3, with D hard to call. This CDR3 has 14 amino acids. V was clipped by 1 base and J by 8 bases, with 12 bases between them. Germline lookup yields CDR1 SGHTA and CDR2 FQGNSA. This CDR3 reads CASSLVGLVDTIYL. The CDR3 DNA reads as TGTGCCAGCAGCTTAGTAGGGTTGGTAGACACCATATATCTT.

The chain uses TRBV5-1 and TRBJ1-3, with a weak D call TRBD1 (5 bases). V lost 3 bases, J lost 2 bases, and 15 bases lay in between. CDR3 length: 16 amino acids. The germline CDR1 and CDR2 sequences are SGHRS and YFSETQ. CDR3 in DNA: TGCGCCAGCAGCTACTCCGGGGCCTCCACTGGAAACACCATATATTTT. It codes for CASSYSGASTGNTIYF. Based on the CDR3 plus reference TRBV5-1 and TRBJ1-3, the full variable domain is KAGVTQTPRYLIKTRGQQVTLSCSPISGHRSVSWYQQTPGQGLQFLFEYFSETQRNKGNFPGRFSGRQFSNSRSEMNVSTLELGDSALYLCASSYSGASTGNTIYFGEGSWLTVV.

Points on this clonotype: At one end, the junction sequence differs from germline, possibly due to a read error. This chain joins TRBV5-1 and TRBJ2-2; 7 bases line up with TRBD1. There are 15 residues in the CDR3. Germline assignment: CDR1 SGHRS and CDR2 YFSETQ. The DNA of the CDR3 is TGCGCCAGCAGACAAGGACAGGCAAACACCGGGGAGCTGCTTTTT. Residues: CASRQGQANTGELLF.

The genes are TRBV5-1 and TRBJ2-5; 11 nucleotides align to TRBD2. Germline values: CDR1 SGHRS, CDR2 YFSETQ. V shed 4 bases and J 1 base; nucleotides not matched to a gene: 6. The CDR3 totals 16 residues. The CDR3 loop reads CASSPGTSGSQETQYF. CDR3 nucleotides: TGCGCCAGCAGCCCCGGGACTAGCGGCTCCCAAGAGACCCAGTACTTC.

V usage is TRBV10-3 and J usage is TRBJ2-6, with 10 bases matching TRBD2. CDR1 ENHRY and CDR2 SYGVKD come from the germline V gene. Unmatched junction bases numbered 2, after V lost 10 bases and J lost 5 bases. The CDR3 runs to 13 residues. CDR3 loop: CATTSGRANVLTF. The CDR3 bases are TGTGCCACCACTAGCGGGAGGGCCAACGTCCTGACTTTC.

The chain links TRBV7-2 to TRBJ1-1; D perhaps matches TRBD1 (6 bases). The CDR3 extends over 18 amino acids. V was trimmed by 1 base and J by 0 bases, leaving 18 bases between them. From germline, CDR1 is SGHTA and CDR2 FQGNSA. In DNA, the CDR3 is TGTGCCAGCAGCTTAGTATGGGGGCGGCTCTCTATGAACACTGAAGCTTTCTTT. Its protein is CASSLVWGRLSMNTEAFF.

This clonotype was observed many times. V usage is TRBV6-1 and J usage is TRBJ1-2; perhaps TRBD1 as D (5 bases). V lost 7 bases and J 5 bases, leaving 11 bases between the germline ends. This CDR3 has 12 residues. Germline lookup yields CDR1 MNHNS and CDR2 SASEGT. This CDR3 is CASIGAPYGYTF. The CDR3 DNA sequence: TGTGCCAGCATCGGGGCGCCATATGGCTACACCTTC.

The V and J genes are TRBV27 and TRBJ2-7; no firm D call. CDR1 and CDR2 (germline): MNHEY, SMNVEV (reference sequence). Trimming cost V 3 bases and J 3 bases, with 12 bases left between them. CDR3 length: 14 residues. The CDR3, as DNA: TGTGCCAGCAGTTTGGCGCAGGATCGCTACGAGCAGTACTTC. Translated: CASSLAQDRYEQYF.

The chain has TRBV7-2 and TRBJ1-5, with D possibly TRBD1 on 5 matching bases. The CDR3 covers 13 residues. Per germline, CDR1 SGHTA and CDR2 FQGNSA. Trimming pared 1 base from V and 7 bases from J, leaving 8 bases between. CDR3 amino acids: CASSLETGQPQHF. The CDR3 region has the DNA TGTGCCAGCAGCTTAGAAACAGGACAGCCCCAGCATTTT. Variable domain in full (rest from reference TRBV7-2 and TRBJ1-5): GAGVSQSPSNKVTEKGKDVELRCDPISGHTALYWYRQSLGQGLEFLIYFQGNSAPDKSGLPSDRFSAERTGGSVSTLTIQRTQQEDSAVYLCASSLETGQPQHFGDGTRLSIL.

The chain employs TRBV6-2 or TRBV6-3 and TRBJ2-7; D is ambiguous. This CDR3 region has 16 residues. Trimming took 7 bases from V and 1 from J, leaving 20 bases between them. Germline-derived CDR1 and CDR2 are MNHEY and SVGEGT. CDR3 DNA sequence: TGTGCCAGCAACTTCTTCGTGGGGTCCGCGTCCTACGAGCAGTACTTC. Residues: CASNFFVGSASYEQYF.

Remarks on this clonotype: Germline is not matched at one junction end, which may reflect a read error. The gene calls are TRBV28 and TRBJ2-7; 7 bases are shared with TRBD1. CDR1 is MDHEN, CDR2 SYDVKM, per germline. The CDR3 extends over 16 amino acids. This chain's CDR3 is CAGSNHPGQRHYEQYF. The CDR3 region has the DNA TGTGCCGGCAGCAACCATCCGGGACAGCGACACTACGAGCAGTACTTC.

The rearrangement uses TRBV20-1 and TRBJ1-5; 9 bases are a match to TRBD1. The CDR3 is 16 amino acids. CDR1 DFQATT and CDR2 SNEGSKA come from the germline V gene (reference sequence). After removal of 6 bases from V and 7 bases from J, the junction contained 16 bases not matched to a gene. For the CDR3, the DNA is TGCAGTGCCATGGGGCTAGCGGGACAGGGTTTCCAGCCCCAGCATTTT. This encodes CSAMGLAGQGFQPQHF.

This clonotype was observed a few times. This chain links TRBV4-3 with TRBJ1-2; TRBD1 might be the D (5 bases). V was shortened by 5 bases and J by 5 bases, with 15 bases between the two germline ends. The CDR3 loop spans 14 amino acids. Germline V gene data show CDR1 as LGHNA and CDR2 as YSLEER. Here the CDR3 reads CASSETRTGYGYTF. CDR3 DNA sequence: TGCGCCAGCAGCGAAACCCGAACAGGATATGGCTACACCTTC.